The 21 T cell receptor beta chains in this list originate from one sample, sequenced in a study of glioma-infiltrating T cells. Amplification of TCR alpha and beta CDR3 regions from RNA used iRepertoire nested multiplex PCR. MiXCR, applied by TCRdb to the multiplex PCR reads, yields one record per CDR3 protein. The sample records over 80,000 distinct CDR3 sequences, approximately 40% being singletons. The sequenced sample consisted of glioma tissue, nonneoplastic brain tissue, or PBMCs (not recorded which). Source of these receptors: a human donor with low-grade glioma or glioblastoma, undergoing nonglioma brain surgery, or in good health (not recorded which).

This clonotype has at least ten counts. The chain links TRBV15 to TRBJ2-3; perhaps TRBD1 as D (7 bases). CDR3 size: 15 residues. The germline V gene has CDR1 LNHNV and CDR2 YYDKDF (reference sequence). Trimming pared 5 bases from V and 2 bases from J, leaving 14 bases between. The DNA for the CDR3 is TGTGCCACCAGCTTCCAGGGGGGAGTCACAGATACGCAGTATTTT. This translates into CATSFQGGVTDTQYF.

This clonotype was counted ten times or more. This chain uses TRBV9 with TRBJ2-2, with D possibly being TRBD1 (5 bases). From germline, CDR1 is SGDLS and CDR2 YYNGEE. The V gene lost 2 bases and the J gene lost 4 bases, with 15 bases spanning the gap. CDR3 length equals 16 residues. Written as DNA, the CDR3 is TGTGCCAGCAGCGTTCAGGGCAGGTCTCCCACCGGGGAGCTGTTTTTT. The encoded protein is CASSVQGRSPTGELFF.

This clonotype was counted between two and nine times. The V call is TRBV9, the J call TRBJ2-7; TRBD2 might be the D (5 bases). V was clipped by 0 bases and J by 4 bases, with 14 bases between them. The CDR3 consists of 15 residues. Germline V gives CDR1 SGDLS, CDR2 YYNGEE. This CDR3 is CASSVDTTTIYEQYF. The CDR3 coding sequence is TGTGCCAGCAGCGTAGATACCACGACTATTTACGAGCAGTACTTC.

On this clonotype: At one boundary the junction diverges from the germline segment, which might be a read error. The chain uses TRBV7-2 and TRBJ2-1, with a weak D call TRBD2 (5 bases). The CDR3 is made up of 13 amino acids. Germline CDR1 and CDR2: SGHTA and FQGNSA. DNA of the CDR3: TGCGCCAGCAGATTCGGGGAGAACAATGAGCTGTTCTTC. Residues: CASRFGENNELFF. The variable domain in full, completed from reference TRBV7-2 and TRBJ2-1, reads GAGVSQSPSNKVTEKGKDVELRCDPISGHTALYWYRQSLGQGLEFLIYFQGNSAPDKSGLPSDRFSAERTGGSVSTLTIQRTQQEDSAVYLCASRFGENNELFFGPGTRLTVL.

This chain joins TRBV4-2 and TRBJ2-2, with D unclear. The CDR3 spans 12 residues. CDR1 is LGHNA and CDR2 is YNFKEQ in the germline V gene. Trimming removed 2 bases at V and 11 bases at J, with 9 bases between. The CDR3 spells CASSQQETELFF. Written as DNA, the CDR3 is TGTGCCAGCAGCCAACAAGAGACCGAGCTGTTTTTT.

The chain combines TRBV6-7 with TRBJ2-3; 15 nucleotides line up with TRBD2. TRBV6-7 is designated an ORF whose function remains uncertain. The CDR3 totals 19 residues. The junction had 12 bases not matched to a gene; V was cut back by 4 bases and J by 4 bases. CDR3 sequence reads: CASSSCHGTSGGPADTQYF. CDR3 DNA: TGTGCCAGCAGTTCTTGTCATGGGACTAGCGGGGGGCCGGCAGATACGCAGTATTTT.

Ten or more counts support this clonotype. Here the CDR3 reads CASSQDGTGGNTF. In DNA form, the CDR3 reads TGCGCCAGCAGCCAAGATGGGACGGGCGGTAACACCTTC. The chain carries TRBV4-1 and TRBJ1-2, with a tentative D call TRBD1 (5 bases). The CDR3 is 13 amino acids. CDR1 is MGHRA and CDR2 is YSYEKL in the germline V gene. V was cut by 0 bases and J by 12 bases, with 14 bases left in between.

This clonotype was observed a handful of times. Germline is not matched at one junction end, which may reflect a read error. The gene calls are TRBV18 and TRBJ1-4, with D uncertain. Germline V lookup: CDR1 KGHSH, CDR2 LQKENI. The CDR3 is made up of 17 amino acids. CDR3 DNA: TGTGCCAGCTCACCTTATCCCGCCGGGTCAACTAATGGAAAACTGTTTTTT. Translating it yields CASSPYPAGSTNGKLFF.

This clonotype was seen repeatedly, ten times or more. The CDR3 is CATGGNQETQYF. Written as DNA, the CDR3 is TGTGCCACAGGGGGGAACCAAGAGACCCAGTACTTC. V is TRBV10-3 and J is TRBJ2-5; possibly TRBD1 for D (7 bases). Germline V CDR1 and CDR2: ENHRY, SYGVKD. The CDR3 spans 12 residues. Trimming pared 10 bases from V and 0 bases from J, leaving 9 bases between.

This clonotype was detected ten times or more. This chain uses TRBV5-4 with TRBJ2-2; D assignment may be TRBD1 or TRBD2 (5 bases each). Trimming took 5 bases from V and 1 from J, leaving 12 bases between them. The germline CDR1 and CDR2 sequences are SGHNT and YYREEE (reference sequence). This CDR3 is 15 amino acids long. CDR3 residues: CASSLGAGNTGELFF. Here the CDR3 DNA reads TGTGCCAGCAGTCTCGGGGCAGGGAACACCGGGGAGCTGTTTTTT.

J is TRBJ2-5 and V is TRBV5-6; no reliable D call. CDR1 and CDR2 (germline): SGHDT, YYEEEE. Trimming removed 5 bases at V and 4 bases at J, with 15 bases between. The CDR3 runs to 14 residues. The CDR3 loop is CASSRNGWGETQYF. In DNA form, the CDR3 reads TGTGCCAGCAGTCGGAACGGTTGGGGAGAGACCCAGTACTTC. Based on the CDR3 plus reference TRBV5-6 and TRBJ2-5, the full variable domain is DAGVTQSPTHLIKTRGQQVTLRCSPKSGHDTVSWYQQALGQGPQFIFQYYEEEERQRGNFPDRFSGHQFPNYSSELNVNALLLGDSALYLCASSRNGWGETQYFGPGTRLLVL.

The chain carries TRBV20-1 and TRBJ1-1; D remains unclear. V lost 1 base and J 13 bases, leaving 22 bases between the germline ends. CDR1 and CDR2 (germline): DFQATT, SNEGSKA (reference sequence). The CDR3 loop spans 14 amino acids. This CDR3 reads CSARGGKVNNEHFF. For the CDR3, the DNA is TGCAGTGCTAGAGGCGGGAAGGTGAACAATGAACATTTCTTT.

This clonotype appeared many times. The gene calls are TRBV5-1 and TRBJ2-3; D gene uncertain. V was shortened by 0 bases and J by 6 bases, with 11 bases between the two germline ends. The CDR3 consists of 14 residues. Germline loops: CDR1 SGHRS, CDR2 YFSETQ. The chain's CDR3 is CASSLAGTSDTQYF. Written as DNA, the CDR3 is TGCGCCAGCAGCTTGGCCGGAACCTCGGATACGCAGTATTTT.

The rearrangement joins TRBV7-2 to TRBJ2-3, with D tentatively TRBD2 (7 bases). Trimming left V 1 base short and J 4 bases short, with 15 bases between. Germline CDR1 and CDR2: SGHTA and FQGNSA. This CDR3 contains 16 residues. The chain's CDR3 is CASSLGLGGGADTQYF. The CDR3 DNA sequence: TGTGCCAGCAGCTTAGGTCTTGGGGGGGGCGCAGATACGCAGTATTTT.

This clonotype occurred many times. The rearrangement joins TRBV20-1 to TRBJ2-1; 11 bases align to TRBD2. This CDR3 is built from 15 residues. The germline CDR1 and CDR2 sequences are DFQATT and SNEGSKA (reference sequence). The trim removed 3 bases at V and 6 bases at J, leaving 7 bases unmatched. CDR3 in amino acids: CSARPFSGRANEQFF. For the CDR3, the DNA is TGCAGTGCTAGGCCGTTTAGCGGGAGGGCCAATGAGCAGTTCTTC.

This clonotype came up a few times. One end of the junction is discordant with germline, which a read error may explain. V is TRBV9 and J is TRBJ1-2; D unclear. The CDR3 covers 12 residues. CDR1 SGDLS and CDR2 YYNGEE come from the germline V gene. CDR3 protein: CASGVDGVAYTF. Here the CDR3 DNA reads TGTGCCAGCGGCGTAGACGGGGTTGCCTACACCTTC.

The sample holds many counts of this clonotype. The rearrangement links TRBV18 to TRBJ2-4; D not resolved. Germline-derived CDR1 and CDR2 are KGHSH and LQKENI. The CDR3 is 13 residues long. V gave up 1 base and J gave up 3 bases, with 4 bases separating them. CDR3 region: CASSPQGKNIQYF. DNA for the CDR3: TGTGCCAGCTCACCACAGGGCAAAAACATTCAGTACTTC.

This clonotype has ten or more counts. The V and J genes are TRBV4-2 and TRBJ1-6; no reliable D call. This CDR3 spans 15 amino acids. Per the germline V gene, CDR1 is LGHNA and CDR2 is YNFKEQ. Between the trimmed V and J ends, which lost 4 bases and 6 bases, there was a span of 13 bases. The CDR3 nucleotides read TGTGCCAGCAGCCCAGAAGTTGGAGGTAATTCACCCCTCCACTTT. Its translation is CASSPEVGGNSPLHF.

The rearrangement links TRBV5-1 to TRBJ2-7; no clear D. V lost 1 base, J lost 0 bases, and 14 bases lay in between. The germline CDR1 and CDR2 sequences are SGHRS and YFSETQ. This CDR3 comprises 16 residues. The CDR3 loop reads CASSLRPDTISYEQYF. DNA of the CDR3: TGCGCCAGCAGCTTGCGTCCTGACACCATCTCCTACGAGCAGTACTTC.

At least ten counts were recorded for this clonotype. V and J are TRBV11-2 and TRBJ2-7; D might be TRBD1 (7 bases). This CDR3 contains 16 residues. Per the germline V gene, CDR1 is SGHAT and CDR2 is FQNNGV. V shed 5 bases and J shed 1 base, with 18 bases lying between them. The CDR3 protein is CASSPSRGEWSYEQYF. The CDR3 DNA reads TGTGCCAGCAGCCCCAGCAGGGGGGAGTGGTCCTACGAGCAGTACTTC.

In regard to this clonotype: The conserved closing phenylalanine or tryptophan is absent in this CDR3, likely reflecting a read error. The chain recombines TRBV7-2 with TRBJ2-1, with 8 bases identical to TRBD2. CDR3 length equals 14 residues. Germline CDR1 reads SGHTA; CDR2 reads FQGNSA. The J segment lost 6 bases and the V segment lost 6 bases, leaving 7 bases of the junction unmatched. Written as DNA, the CDR3 is TGTGCCAGCAGGAATGACGGGAGGGCCAATGAGCAGTTCCTC. Amino acids: CASRNDGRANEQFL.